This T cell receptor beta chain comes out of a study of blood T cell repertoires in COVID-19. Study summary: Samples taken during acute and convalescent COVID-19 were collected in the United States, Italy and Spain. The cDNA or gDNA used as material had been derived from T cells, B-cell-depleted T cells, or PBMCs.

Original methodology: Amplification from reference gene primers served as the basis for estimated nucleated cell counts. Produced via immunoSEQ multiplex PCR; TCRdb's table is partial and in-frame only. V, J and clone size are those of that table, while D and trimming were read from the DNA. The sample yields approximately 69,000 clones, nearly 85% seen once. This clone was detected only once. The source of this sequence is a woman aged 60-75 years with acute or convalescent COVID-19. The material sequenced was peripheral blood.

CDR3 sequence: CASSHQETQYF. For the CDR3, the DNA is TGTGCCAGCAGCCATCAAGAGACCCAGTACTTC. The chain uses TRBV27 and TRBJ2-5; no firm D call. The germline V and J ends were trimmed by 6 bases and 2 bases, with 4 bases remaining between them. CDR3 length: 11 amino acids. Germline V CDR1 and CDR2: MNHEY, SMNVEV (reference sequence).